These T cell receptor beta chains were read from a single sample in a study of control samples from healthy donors and cancer patients. Method: immunoSEQ multiplex PCR; TCRdb's copy keeps in-frame clones and lacks some. The table lists about 80,000 clones, less than 90% of them singletons, with less than 8.5% in the top ten. The sample consisted of blood. The receptors come from an older woman in good health. CDR3s leave out the opening cysteine and the closing phenylalanine or tryptophan. The order of the fields is J gene, V gene, CDR3 protein.

TRBJ2-1,TRBV11-1,ASSLSSGGYNEQF
TRBJ2-1,TRBV7-9,ASSLSRTGGGMDEQF
NA,TRBV3-1/TRBV3-2,ASSRRSGELF
TRBJ2-1,TRBV28,ASSLAAAGAAYNEQF
TRBJ2-7,TRBV6-2/TRBV6-3,ASSQGLAGGQGEQY
TRBJ1-3,TRBV6-5,ASSYSQGGNTIY
TRBJ1-1,TRBV9,ASSVVGLAPNTEAF
TRBJ1-5,TRBV24-1,ATSRESRNQPQH
TRBJ2-2,TRBV5-4,ASSLAGVTGELF
TRBJ1-2,TRBV7-2,ASSQPGQGFIGGYT
TRBJ2-5,TRBV2,ASGWVPQETQY
TRBJ1-2,TRBV3-1/TRBV3-2,ASSPSVGRGGLYT
TRBJ1-1,TRBV6-1,ASSELGTVNTEAF
TRBJ2-7,TRBV14,ASSQGARPTYEQY
TRBJ2-7,TRBV27,ASRHIPNHGQGYEQY
TRBJ1-1,TRBV27,ASSAHGSVNTEAF
TRBJ1-2,TRBV19,ASSINPAAPNYGYT
TRBJ1-1,TRBV7-8,ASSLRDRGRRTEAF
TRBJ1-2,TRBV30,AGTLGTYGYT
TRBJ2-1,TRBV10-3,AISVFSGPADSYNEQF
TRBJ2-1,TRBV2,ASRLANEQF
TRBJ2-5,TRBV3-1/TRBV3-2,ASSQGQGAGQETQY
TRBJ2-5,TRBV6-5,ASSSRSETQY
TRBJ1-2,TRBV28,ASRHPDRGGGYT
TRBJ1-5,TRBV7-8,ASSPRGGAYSNQPQH
TRBJ1-2,TRBV29-1,SSLGTPENYGYT
TRBJ1-5,TRBV3-1/TRBV3-2,ASSENGGQPQH
TRBJ1-5,TRBV5-8,ASSYLFGQPQH
TRBJ2-5,TRBV3-1/TRBV3-2,ASSHTPGLANQETQY
TRBJ2-3,TRBV5-4,ASSRPQLAGLTDTQY
TRBJ2-1,TRBV7-9,ASTVSVSSYNEQF
TRBJ1-2,TRBV5-4,ASSLRPYDYT
TRBJ1-1,TRBV27,ASSLSGGMNTEAF
TRBJ2-7,TRBV7-9,ASSLEEDTHYEQY
TRBJ2-3,TRBV6-1,ASREGGIGNTQY
TRBJ2-7,TRBV28,ASSLPPGGTYEQY
TRBJ1-2,TRBV15,ATSRRQGIAYGYT
TRBJ1-2,TRBV12-3/TRBV12-4,ASRAGTGYGYT
TRBJ1-5,TRBV28,ASSNHHQPQH
TRBJ1-1,TRBV9,ASSVGYGNTEAF
TRBJ1-4,TRBV7-9,ASSQAGQGAEKLF
TRBJ2-1,TRBV6-1,ASSGLLAGYLYNEQF
TRBJ2-7,TRBV6-5,ASRTGFFYEQY
TRBJ2-7,TRBV11-3,ASSPDRGYEQY
TRBJ1-4,TRBV7-8,ASSPRRDTYEKLF
TRBJ1-1,TRBV10-1,ASSDRGTTGNTEAF
TRBJ2-7,TRBV7-9,ASSSGWGDEQY
TRBJ1-2,TRBV16,ASSQRGLNYGYT
TRBJ2-7,TRBV7-2,ASSLRAVPEEQY
TRBJ2-1,TRBV24-1,ATSDRTLYRQF
TRBJ1-1,TRBV7-8,ASSFKQGNTEAF
TRBJ2-2,TRBV4-1,ASSLGQDTGELF